This T cell receptor beta chain comes out of a study of T cells after posttransplantation cyclophosphamide. J was trimmed by 5 bases and V by 7 bases; bases with no gene match: 10. This CDR3 contains 13 residues. Germline V CDR1 and CDR2: SQVTM, ANQGSEA. Peripheral blood was collected from the related graft donor on the marrow donation day. Whole-study findings and limits: Later post-transplant blood repertoires were often dominated by donor CD8+ memory clones. After PTCy, TRB diversity resembled that of CNI/methotrexate controls.

Libraries were prepared by immunoSEQ multiplex PCR; TCRdb keeps only in-frame clonotypes and omits some of them. This sample carries about 22,000 clones, roughly 67% of them seen once, and the ten largest clones take 0.65%. On this clone itself: No antigen is known for it.

The sequence came from a woman aged 60 to 75 in good health, CMV-negative, and a related stem cell transplant donor. Material for sequencing was memory CD4+ T cells sorted from PBMCs. J is TRBJ1-1 and V is TRBV29-1, with 7 nucleotides matching TRBD1. The CDR3 sequence is CSARQGRDTEAFF. The DNA of the CDR3 is TGCAGCGCGCGACAGGGAAGAGATACTGAAGCTTTCTTT.